The clone carrying this TCR beta chain appeared once. Germline V gene data show CDR1 as ENHRY and CDR2 as SYGVKD. The trim removed 6 bases at V and 5 bases at J, leaving 12 bases unmatched. The length of the CDR3 is 15 residues. The entry originates in a study of T cell changes during pregnancy in multiple sclerosis. Using immunoSEQ multiplex PCR, the repertoire was profiled, and TCRdb retains in-frame clones only, with some absent. The sample has around 30,000 clones; approximately 94% are singletons. J is TRBJ2-7 and V is TRBV10-3; 8 bases are a match to TRBD2. This clonotype was sampled from a female donor with multiple sclerosis, enrolled in a pregnancy study. The source was CD4+ T cells from peripheral blood mononuclear cells, collected in the second trimester of pregnancy. The CDR3 DNA reads as TGTGCCATCAGCCCCGGGGGGGGCGGCGGGGACGAGCAGTACTTC. This sequence encodes CAISPGGGGGDEQYF.